This T cell receptor (beta chain) was identified in a study of CD8 T cells in ankylosing spondylitis. Libraries of TCR beta came from quantitative 5'-RACE with molecular barcodes. TCRdb re-called the 5' RACE reads through MiXCR, storing one row per CDR3 protein. The sample holds about 700,000 distinct CDR3 sequences, around a fifth seen once. With respect to this clonotype: Its antigen is unidentified.

Germline values: CDR1 SGHAT, CDR2 FQNNGV. The CDR3 sequence is 12 residues long. V was pared by 5 bases and J by 5 bases, with 10 bases between. Study results and caveats: Among TCR beta sequences, a motif of eight highly homologous variants appeared characteristic of ankylosing spondylitis blood. Reportedly, significant enrichment of disease-linked clones occurred in matched ankylosing spondylitis synovial fluid. Past studies reported some motif variants in reactive arthritis synovial fluid and blood.

The source is a male donor with ankylosing spondylitis. The chain has TRBV11-2 and TRBJ2-7, with D hard to call. The sequencing sample was made of blood, either unsorted or a sorted T cell fraction (not recorded which). The CDR3 DNA follows: TGTGCCAGCAGCGCGAATCGGGACGAGCAGTACTTC. Protein product: CASSANRDEQYF.